This TCR beta chain was found in a study of blood T cell repertoires in COVID-19. The CDR3 extends over 14 amino acids. V shed 0 bases and J shed 7 bases, with 9 bases lying between them. Germline V gene data show CDR1 as LGHDT and CDR2 as YNNKEL (reference sequence). Per the authors' pipeline: Reference gene primer amplification yielded estimated nucleated cell counts. TCRdb's table, derived via immunoSEQ multiplex PCR, lists solely in-frame clones and lacks some. The V and J calls and clone size are taken from that table; D and trimming were inferred from the DNA. There are approximately 300,000 clones in the sample; 90% occur only once, and around 0.97% lies in the top ten.

The V call is TRBV3-1 (or the pseudogene TRBV3-2), the J call TRBJ2-2; D gene uncertain. The sample taken for sequencing was peripheral blood. This TCR was recovered from a woman aged 40 to 55 with COVID-19, enrolled during active disease. Here the CDR3 DNA reads TGTGCCAGCAGCCAAGATACCGGGTTCGGGGAGCTGTTTTTT. It codes for CASSQDTGFGELFF.